Shown below are 27 T cell receptor beta chains from a single sample sequenced in a study of cytomegalovirus exposure and HLA in healthy donors. PCR involved 60 Vbeta and 13 Jbeta primers. Sequencing used immunoSEQ multiplex PCR; TCRdb keeps in-frame clones, though not all of them. The sample includes under 250,000 clones, around three quarters of them seen just once. The specimen sequenced was PBMCs. All receptors come from a man aged 25 to 40 in good health and CMV-seronegative.

CDR3 sequence: CAWSGETGAYEQYF. The CDR3 coding sequence is TGTGCCTGGAGTGGGGAGACAGGGGCCTACGAGCAGTACTTC. V and J are TRBV30 and TRBJ2-7; 8 bases line up with TRBD1. The germline V gene encodes CDR1 GTSNPN and CDR2 SVGIG (reference sequence). The CDR3 is 14 residues long. After removal of 1 base from V and 2 bases from J, the junction contained 4 bases not matched to a gene.

This clone was observed a single time. J is TRBJ1-5 and V is TRBV7-9; 10 nucleotides match TRBD1. Trimming cost V 4 bases and J 0 bases; bases outside gene matches: 9. Looked up from germline, CDR1 is SEHNR and CDR2 is FQNEAQ (reference sequence). The CDR3 length is 18 residues. The CDR3 DNA is TGTGCCAGCAGCTCCTCGCGCGGGACAGGGGTTAGCAATCAGCCCCAGCATTTT. Protein: CASSSSRGTGVSNQPQHF.

The chain carries TRBV5-6 and TRBJ2-7, with D unclear. Germline CDR1 SGHDT, CDR2 YYEEEE. The germline V and J ends were trimmed by 1 base and 4 bases, with 9 bases remaining between them. The CDR3 extends over 13 amino acids. The CDR3: CASSLQVRYEQYF. Written as DNA, the CDR3 is TGTGCCAGCAGCTTGCAGGTTCGATACGAGCAGTACTTC.

The chain links TRBV29-1 to TRBJ2-7, with D perhaps TRBD2 (6 bases). Between the trimmed V and J ends, which lost 5 bases and 0 bases, there was a span of 11 bases. Germline V gene sequence: CDR1 SQVTM, CDR2 ANQGSEA. The CDR3 is 13 amino acids. The CDR3 is CSVREASSYEQYF. In DNA form, the CDR3 reads TGCAGCGTTAGGGAGGCTAGCTCCTACGAGCAGTACTTC.

This rearrangement joins TRBV29-1 to TRBJ2-7; 10 bases line up with TRBD1. V shed 1 base, J shed 6 bases, and the junction held 6 bases outside the gene matches. Germline CDR1 and CDR2: SQVTM and ANQGSEA. The CDR3 has 14 residues. Written as DNA, the CDR3 is TGCAGCGTTGAAGCCCGGGACAGGGGTATCGAGCAGTACTTC. It yields the protein CSVEARDRGIEQYF.

This clone appeared once. V usage is TRBV7-8 and J usage is TRBJ2-7; 10 nucleotides align to TRBD2. The CDR3 spans 18 residues. Trimming at V came to 2 bases and at J to 2 bases, leaving 12 bases not matched to a gene. Germline CDR1 is SGHVS and CDR2 is FQNEAQ. CDR3 residues: CASSLSVSGLAATYEQYF. The CDR3 DNA reads TGTGCCAGCAGCTTAAGCGTCAGCGGACTAGCGGCAACCTACGAGCAGTACTTC.

The genes are TRBV30 and TRBJ2-5; TRBD2 might be the D (6 bases). The closer fit of TRBJ2-7 to the DNA end suggests the J call may be wrong. Germline CDR1 reads GTSNPN; CDR2 reads SVGIG (reference sequence). CDR3 length equals 20 residues. The CDR3 bases are TGTGCCTGGAGTGTACTAGCACCACTAGGAAAGGAGGTTCGACCCTACGAGCAGTACTTC. The encoded protein is CAWSVLAPLGKEVRPYEQYF.

This clone came up once. This sequence joins TRBV7-3 and TRBJ2-1; the D gene is possibly TRBD1 (5 bases). The germline V gene has CDR1 SGHTA and CDR2 FQGTGA. Between the trimmed V and J ends, which lost 2 bases and 3 bases, there was a span of 14 bases. This CDR3 has 16 residues. CDR3 protein: CASSLGLAGLYNEQFF. The CDR3 region has the DNA TGTGCCAGCAGCTTAGGTTTGGCAGGGCTCTACAATGAGCAGTTCTTC. The whole variable domain, remainder taken from reference TRBV7-3 and TRBJ2-1, is GAGVSQTPSNKVTEKGKYVELRCDPISGHTALYWYRQSLGQGPEFLIYFQGTGAADDSGLPNDRFFAVRPEGSVSTLKIQRTERGDSAVYLCASSLGLAGLYNEQFFGPGTRLTVL.

This clone was seen only a few times. The chain couples TRBV6-6 to TRBJ2-7, with D maybe TRBD1 (6 bases). This CDR3 region has 14 residues. V lost 1 base and J lost 2, with 9 bases in between. The germline V gene encodes CDR1 MNHNY and CDR2 SVGAGI (reference sequence). The CDR3 nucleotides are TGTGCCAGCAGTTACTGGGACACCCCCTACGAGCAGTACTTC. It translates to CASSYWDTPYEQYF.

The chain uses TRBV5-1 and TRBJ2-3, with TRBD1 as a possible D gene (5 bases). The CDR3 extends over 17 amino acids. Germline V gene sequence: CDR1 SGHRS, CDR2 YFSETQ. Trimming took 0 bases from V and 3 from J, leaving 17 bases between them. CDR3 sequence reads: CASSLEGQGDLTDTQYF. The CDR3 nucleotides are TGCGCCAGCAGCTTGGAAGGTCAAGGGGATTTGACAGATACGCAGTATTTT.

The rearrangement uses TRBV11-3 and TRBJ2-3, with TRBD2 identical over 7 bases. The germline V gene encodes CDR1 SGHNT and CDR2 YENEEA. V gave up 5 bases and J gave up 0 bases; unmatched junction bases: 11. The CDR3 consists of 17 residues. In DNA, the CDR3 is TGTGCCAGCAGCGCAGTCCCCGGGAGGACTAGCACAGATACGCAGTATTTT. Protein sequence: CASSAVPGRTSTDTQYF.

V is TRBV25-1 and J is TRBJ2-7; 11 bases are shared with TRBD2. The V segment lost 3 bases and the J segment 6 bases; nucleotides outside the gene matches: 4. The CDR3 totals 14 residues. The germline CDR1 and CDR2 sequences are MGHDK and SYGVNS. CDR3 DNA: TGTGCCAGCAGTGATAGCGGGAGGGCCTCCGAGCAGTACTTC. This codes for CASSDSGRASEQYF.

V usage is TRBV2 and J usage is TRBJ1-2, with 10 bases lining up with TRBD1. The ends lost 6 bases at V and 7 bases at J; junction bases unmatched: 5. CDR1 SNHLY and CDR2 FYNNEI come from the germline V gene. CDR3 length: 13 amino acids. CDR3 protein: CASRQGQGLGYTF. The CDR3 DNA follows: TGTGCCAGCAGACAGGGACAGGGGCTTGGCTACACCTTC.

V gene TRBV9 combines with J gene TRBJ2-2; 8 bases fit TRBD2. V gave up 0 bases and J gave up 6 bases; unmatched junction bases: 7. This CDR3 contains 16 residues. Germline CDR1 SGDLS, CDR2 YYNGEE. The CDR3: CASSVDRVAGPGELFF. CDR3 bases: TGTGCCAGCAGCGTAGACCGGGTAGCGGGGCCCGGGGAGCTGTTTTTT.

For this clone: Within the sample, other DNA sequences also encode this same CDR3. The gene calls are TRBV27 and TRBJ2-3, with D possibly matching TRBD1 (5 bases). Deletions cut 3 bases from V and 3 bases from J, with 10 bases between. CDR3 length: 14 amino acids. Germline V gives CDR1 MNHEY, CDR2 SMNVEV (reference sequence). CDR3 residues: CASSLSAGTDTQYF. The CDR3 DNA reads as TGTGCCAGCAGTTTGTCCGCAGGGACAGATACGCAGTATTTT.

The table lists this clone with many counts. The V and J genes are TRBV7-9 and TRBJ1-4, with no clear D. This CDR3 has 16 amino acids. V gave up 1 base and J gave up 6 bases, with 15 bases separating them. Germline-derived CDR1 and CDR2 are SEHNR and FQNEAQ (reference sequence). The CDR3, as DNA: TGTGCCAGCAGCTTAGGAGTGGCGGGTAGGGATGAAAAACTGTTTTTT. It translates to CASSLGVAGRDEKLFF. The variable domain in full, completed from reference TRBV7-9 and TRBJ1-4, reads DTGVSQNPRHKITKRGQNVTFRCDPISEHNRLYWYRQTLGQGPEFLTYFQNEAQLEKSRLLSDRFSAERPKGSFSTLEIQRTEQGDSAMYLCASSLGVAGRDEKLFFGSGTQLSVL.

The gene calls are TRBV28 and TRBJ2-1; weak D call: TRBD2 (5 bases). The CDR3 sequence is 12 residues long. Germline V gives CDR1 MDHEN, CDR2 SYDVKM. The V end lost 6 bases, the J end lost 6 bases, and 9 bases lay between the germline ends. This CDR3 is CASRPLGNEQFF. The CDR3, as DNA: TGTGCCAGCAGACCACTAGGCAATGAGCAGTTCTTC.

The chain links TRBV9 to TRBJ1-6; 7 nucleotides match TRBD1. The CDR3 covers 13 residues. Germline assignment: CDR1 SGDLS and CDR2 YYNGEE. V shed 4 bases, J shed 13 bases, and the junction held 8 bases outside the gene matches. DNA for the CDR3: TGTGCCAGCAGCCCAGGACAGGCTGAGCCCCTCCACTTT. It translates to CASSPGQAEPLHF.

This clone has only a few counts. The chain uses TRBV9 and TRBJ1-6; TRBD1 agrees at 10 bases. The CDR3 runs to 16 residues. Germline CDR1 is SGDLS and CDR2 is YYNGEE. J was trimmed by 3 bases and V by 2 bases; bases with no gene match: 2. The CDR3 loop reads CASSVGQGHYNSPLHF. The DNA for the CDR3 is TGTGCCAGCAGCGTGGGACAGGGGCACTATAATTCACCCCTCCACTTT.

J is TRBJ1-1 and V is TRBV28; weak D call: TRBD1 (5 bases). The ends were cut back, 8 bases at V and 4 bases at J, with 17 bases in the middle. The CDR3 extends over 14 amino acids. The germline V gene has CDR1 MDHEN and CDR2 SYDVKM. In DNA, the CDR3 is TGTGCCAGCCGTCTGGGGGGTTCGGGCACTGAAGCTTTCTTT. It is translated as CASRLGGSGTEAFF.

This clone showed up just a few times. The chain has TRBV23-1 and TRBJ2-1; D is unresolved. TRBV23-1 is treated as an ORF (open reading frame) with a function not yet certain. V shed 5 bases and J shed 5 bases, with 13 bases lying between them. The CDR3 spans 14 residues. CDR3 nucleotide sequence: TGCGCCAGCAGTATCGGGTGTCTGCACAATGAGCAGTTCTTC. It codes for CASSIGCLHNEQFF.

This rearrangement joins TRBV27 to TRBJ2-1; 7 positions agree with TRBD1. CDR1 and CDR2 (germline): MNHEY, SMNVEV (reference sequence). This CDR3 has 13 amino acids. V lost 4 bases, J lost 7 bases, and 4 bases stayed unmatched. CDR3 sequence: CASSSTGWNEQFF. The CDR3 nucleotides read TGTGCCAGCAGTTCGACAGGGTGGAATGAGCAGTTCTTC.

The V call is TRBV6-1, the J call TRBJ1-1, with D possibly matching TRBD1 (6 bases). The germline CDR1 and CDR2 sequences are MNHNS and SASEGT. This CDR3 is built from 13 residues. The germline V and J ends were trimmed by 6 bases and 1 base, with 9 bases remaining between them. The CDR3 region is CASRQGQNTEAFF. Here the CDR3 DNA reads TGTGCCAGCAGGCAGGGGCAGAACACTGAAGCTTTCTTT.

This clone has more than one count but fewer than ten. This chain links TRBV6-4 with TRBJ2-2; a weak D match, TRBD1 (7 bases). V was trimmed by 6 bases and J by 5 bases, leaving 16 bases between them. This CDR3 is built from 15 residues. CDR1 and CDR2 from the germline V gene are MRHNA and SNTAGT. The CDR3 bases are TGTGCCAGCAGCTCCGAGGCAGGGGGGACCGGGGAGCTGTTTTTT. The encoded protein is CASSSEAGGTGELFF.

This clone was detected once. The V gene is TRBV29-1, the J gene TRBJ2-3; 10 nucleotides agree with TRBD2. Germline loops: CDR1 SQVTM, CDR2 ANQGSEA. This CDR3 comprises 16 residues. With 4 bases clipped from V and 3 bases from J, the junction kept 10 bases outside the gene matches. The CDR3 sequence is CSVVNLAGDGTDTQYF. DNA for the CDR3: TGCAGCGTTGTAAACCTAGCGGGAGATGGGACAGATACGCAGTATTTT.

This chain connects TRBV7-9 to TRBJ2-2; D might be TRBD2 (6 bases). CDR1 and CDR2 from the germline V gene are SEHNR and FQNEAQ (reference sequence). V lost 6 bases and J lost 1, with 12 bases in between. The CDR3 spans 15 residues. The CDR3 DNA sequence: TGTGCCAGCAGGTCTTGGCGGGGGAACACCGGGGAGCTGTTTTTT. It yields the protein CASRSWRGNTGELFF.

The chain links TRBV6-1 to TRBJ1-4; D remains unclear. V was clipped by 3 bases and J by 0 bases, with 8 bases between them. Per germline, CDR1 MNHNS and CDR2 SASEGT. The CDR3 has 15 amino acids. The CDR3: CASSDPGSTNEKLFF. The CDR3, as DNA: TGTGCCAGCAGTGATCCGGGTTCAACTAATGAAAAACTGTTTTTT.